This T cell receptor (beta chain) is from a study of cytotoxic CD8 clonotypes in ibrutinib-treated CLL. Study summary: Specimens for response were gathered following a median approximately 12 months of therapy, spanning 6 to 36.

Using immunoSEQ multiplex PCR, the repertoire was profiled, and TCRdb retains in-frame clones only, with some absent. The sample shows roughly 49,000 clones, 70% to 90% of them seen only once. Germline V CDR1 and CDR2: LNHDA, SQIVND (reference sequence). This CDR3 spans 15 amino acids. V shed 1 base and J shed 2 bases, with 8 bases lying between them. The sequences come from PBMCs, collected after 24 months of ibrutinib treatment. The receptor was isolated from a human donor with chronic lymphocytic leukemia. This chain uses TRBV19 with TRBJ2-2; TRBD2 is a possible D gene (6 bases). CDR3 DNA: TGTGCCAGTAGTATAGGCGGGGCTAACACCGGGGAGCTGTTTTTT. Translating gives CASSIGGANTGELFF. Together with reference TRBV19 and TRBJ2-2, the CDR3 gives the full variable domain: DGGITQSPKYLFRKEGQNVTLSCEQNLNHDAMYWYRQDPGQGLRLIYYSQIVNDFQKGDIAEGYSVSREKKESFPLTVTSAQKNPTAFYLCASSIGGANTGELFFGEGSRLTVL.